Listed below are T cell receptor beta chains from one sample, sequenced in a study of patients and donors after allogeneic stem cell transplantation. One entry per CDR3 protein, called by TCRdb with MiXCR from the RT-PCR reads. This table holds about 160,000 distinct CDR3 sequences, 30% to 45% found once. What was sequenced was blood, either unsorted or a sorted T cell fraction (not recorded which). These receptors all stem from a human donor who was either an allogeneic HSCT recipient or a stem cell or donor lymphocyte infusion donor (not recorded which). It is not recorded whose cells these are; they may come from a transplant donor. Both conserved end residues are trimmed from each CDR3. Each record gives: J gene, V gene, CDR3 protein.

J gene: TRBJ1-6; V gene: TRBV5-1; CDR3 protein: ASSLLDISSPLH
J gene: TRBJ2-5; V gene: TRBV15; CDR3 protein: ATSTSAGIETQY
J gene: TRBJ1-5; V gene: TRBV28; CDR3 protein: ASSLGRADRD
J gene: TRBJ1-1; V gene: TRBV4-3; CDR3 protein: ASSQDRRLWNTEAF
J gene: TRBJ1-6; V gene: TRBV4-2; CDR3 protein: ASSQFPAPLGFYNSPLH
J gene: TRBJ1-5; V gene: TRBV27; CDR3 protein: ASINSRQGYSNQPQH
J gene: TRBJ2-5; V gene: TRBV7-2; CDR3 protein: ASSFPLIEGGRETQY
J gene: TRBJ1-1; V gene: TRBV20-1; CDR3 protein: SAASGKGSPLGAF
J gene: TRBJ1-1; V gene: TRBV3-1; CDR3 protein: ASSPEMYTEAF
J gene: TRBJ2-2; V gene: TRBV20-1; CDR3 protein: SARVGGRGIGELF
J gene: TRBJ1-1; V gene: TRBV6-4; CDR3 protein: ASSDDFEAF
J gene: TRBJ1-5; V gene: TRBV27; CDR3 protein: ASSQGQLNQPQH
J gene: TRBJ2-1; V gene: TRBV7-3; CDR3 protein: ASSLGLVNNEQF
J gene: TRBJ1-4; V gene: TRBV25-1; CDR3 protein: ASSERQGIYEKLF
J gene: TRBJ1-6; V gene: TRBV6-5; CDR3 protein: ASSHWDRGPPLH
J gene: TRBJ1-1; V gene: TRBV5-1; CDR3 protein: ASSLSLARNTEAF
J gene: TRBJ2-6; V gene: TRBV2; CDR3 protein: ASSEDGQGLGSGANVLT
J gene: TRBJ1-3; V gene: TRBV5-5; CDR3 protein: ASGRQGPGNTIY
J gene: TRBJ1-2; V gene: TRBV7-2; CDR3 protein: ASSLGNGGLAYGYT
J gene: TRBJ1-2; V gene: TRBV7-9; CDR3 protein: ASSTRDRAHGYGYT
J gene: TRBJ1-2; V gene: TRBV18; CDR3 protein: ASSREGTGLYGYT
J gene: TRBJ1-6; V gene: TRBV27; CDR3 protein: ASSSRWGADSPLH
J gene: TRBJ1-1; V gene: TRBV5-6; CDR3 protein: ASSLEQGSRAF
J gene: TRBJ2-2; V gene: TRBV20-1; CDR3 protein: SAKDNANTGELF
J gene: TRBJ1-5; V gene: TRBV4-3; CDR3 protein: ASSQALDRRQPQH
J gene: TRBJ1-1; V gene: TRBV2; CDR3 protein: ASSEGGGTEAF
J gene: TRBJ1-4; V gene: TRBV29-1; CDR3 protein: SVVTATNEKLF
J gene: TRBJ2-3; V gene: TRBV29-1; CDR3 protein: SVGAGQTDTQY
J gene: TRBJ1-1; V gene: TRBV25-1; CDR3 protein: ASSEGGSGEAF
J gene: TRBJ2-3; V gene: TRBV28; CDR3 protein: ASSGQGLPRTDTQY
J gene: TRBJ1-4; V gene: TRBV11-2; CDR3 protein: ASSLMRGRPNEKLF
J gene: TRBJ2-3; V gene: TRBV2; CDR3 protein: ASSGPGQVTDTQY
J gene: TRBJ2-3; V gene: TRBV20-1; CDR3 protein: SALPGQRTDTQY
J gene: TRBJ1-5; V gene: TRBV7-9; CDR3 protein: ASQGRINQPQH
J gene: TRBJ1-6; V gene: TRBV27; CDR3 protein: ASSLGPGQNSPLH